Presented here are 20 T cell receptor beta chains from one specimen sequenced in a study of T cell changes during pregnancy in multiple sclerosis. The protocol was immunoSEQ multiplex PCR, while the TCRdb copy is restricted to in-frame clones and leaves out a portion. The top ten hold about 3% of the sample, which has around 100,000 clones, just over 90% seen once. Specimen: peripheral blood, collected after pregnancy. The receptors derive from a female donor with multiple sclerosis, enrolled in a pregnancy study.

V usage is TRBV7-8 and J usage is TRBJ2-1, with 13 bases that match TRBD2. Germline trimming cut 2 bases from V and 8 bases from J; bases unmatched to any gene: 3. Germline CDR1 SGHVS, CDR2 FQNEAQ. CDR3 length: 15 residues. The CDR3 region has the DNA TGTGCCAGCAGCTTAACTAGCGGGGGGGCCTATGAGCAGTTCTTC. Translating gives CASSLTSGGAYEQFF. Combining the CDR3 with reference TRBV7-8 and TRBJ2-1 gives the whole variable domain GAGVSQSPRYKVAKRGQDVALRCDPISGHVSLFWYQQALGQGPEFLTYFQNEAQLDKSGLPSDRFFAERPEGSVSTLKIQRTQQEDSAVYLCASSLTSGGAYEQFFGPGTRLTVL.

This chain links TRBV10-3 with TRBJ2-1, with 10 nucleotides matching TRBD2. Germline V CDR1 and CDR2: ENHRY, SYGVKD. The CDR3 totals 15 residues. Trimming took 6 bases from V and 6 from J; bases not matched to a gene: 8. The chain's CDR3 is CAIRIGLAASNEQFF. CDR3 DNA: TGTGCCATCAGGATAGGACTAGCGGCCTCCAATGAGCAGTTCTTC.

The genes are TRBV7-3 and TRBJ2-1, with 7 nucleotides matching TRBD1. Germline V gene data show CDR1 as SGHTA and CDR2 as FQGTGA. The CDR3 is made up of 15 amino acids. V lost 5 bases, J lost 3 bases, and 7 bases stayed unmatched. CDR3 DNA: TGTGCCAGCAGCATGACAGGGAAGGACTACAATGAGCAGTTCTTC. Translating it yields CASSMTGKDYNEQFF.

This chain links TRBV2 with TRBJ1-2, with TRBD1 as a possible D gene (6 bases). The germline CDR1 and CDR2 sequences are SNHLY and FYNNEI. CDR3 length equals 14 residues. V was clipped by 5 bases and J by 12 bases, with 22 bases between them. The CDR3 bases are TGTGCCAGCAGTATCCCAATAGGGGGAGTAAGTCACACCTTC. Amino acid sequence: CASSIPIGGVSHTF.

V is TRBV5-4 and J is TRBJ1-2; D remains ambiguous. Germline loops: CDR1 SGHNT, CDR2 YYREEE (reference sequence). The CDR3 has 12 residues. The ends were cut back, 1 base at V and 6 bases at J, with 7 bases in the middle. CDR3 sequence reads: CASSLFSDGYTF. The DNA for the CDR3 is TGTGCCAGCAGCTTGTTTTCGGATGGCTACACCTTC.

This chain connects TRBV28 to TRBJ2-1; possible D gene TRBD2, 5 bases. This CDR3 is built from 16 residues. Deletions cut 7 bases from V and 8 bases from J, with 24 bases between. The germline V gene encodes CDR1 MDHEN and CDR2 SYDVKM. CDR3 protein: CASNPNLLGSGDEQFF. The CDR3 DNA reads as TGTGCCAGCAATCCCAACCTGCTTGGGTCCGGGGATGAGCAGTTCTTC.

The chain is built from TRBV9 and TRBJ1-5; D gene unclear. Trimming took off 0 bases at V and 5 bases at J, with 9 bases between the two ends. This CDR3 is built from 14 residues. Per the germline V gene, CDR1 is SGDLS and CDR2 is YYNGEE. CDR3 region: CASSVGRSDQPQHF. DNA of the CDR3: TGTGCCAGCAGCGTAGGCCGCAGCGATCAGCCCCAGCATTTT.

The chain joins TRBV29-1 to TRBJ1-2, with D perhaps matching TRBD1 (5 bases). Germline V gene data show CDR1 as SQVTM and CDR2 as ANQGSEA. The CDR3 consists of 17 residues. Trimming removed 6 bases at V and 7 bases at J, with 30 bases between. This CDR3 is CSVGDARTTGNAFGYTF. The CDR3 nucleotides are TGCAGCGTCGGTGATGCTAGGACTACAGGAAACGCTTTTGGCTACACCTTC.

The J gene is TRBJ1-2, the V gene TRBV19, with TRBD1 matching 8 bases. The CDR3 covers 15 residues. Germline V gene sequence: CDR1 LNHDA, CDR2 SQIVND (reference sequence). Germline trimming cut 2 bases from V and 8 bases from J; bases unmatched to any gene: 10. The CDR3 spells CASSIPSTGVRGYTF. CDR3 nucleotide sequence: TGTGCCAGTAGTATACCCTCGACAGGGGTTCGGGGCTACACCTTC.

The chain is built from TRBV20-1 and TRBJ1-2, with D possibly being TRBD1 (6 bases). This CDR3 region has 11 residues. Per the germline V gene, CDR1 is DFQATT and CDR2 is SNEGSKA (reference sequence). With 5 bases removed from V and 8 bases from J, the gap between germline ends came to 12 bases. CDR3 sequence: CSAGQPQGYTF. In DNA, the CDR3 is TGCAGTGCTGGACAGCCCCAGGGCTACACCTTC.

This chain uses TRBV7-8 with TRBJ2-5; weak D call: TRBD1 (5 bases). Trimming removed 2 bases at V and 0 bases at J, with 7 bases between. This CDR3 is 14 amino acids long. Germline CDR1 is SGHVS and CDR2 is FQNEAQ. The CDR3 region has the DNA TGTGCCAGCAGCTTAAAGGGGTACCAAGAGACCCAGTACTTC. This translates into CASSLKGYQETQYF.

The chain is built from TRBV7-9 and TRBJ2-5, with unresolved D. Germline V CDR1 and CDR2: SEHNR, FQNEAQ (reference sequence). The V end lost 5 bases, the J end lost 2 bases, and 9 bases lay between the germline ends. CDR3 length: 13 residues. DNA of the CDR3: TGTGCCAGCAGCCCTACCTTACAAGAGACCCAGTACTTC. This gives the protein CASSPTLQETQYF.

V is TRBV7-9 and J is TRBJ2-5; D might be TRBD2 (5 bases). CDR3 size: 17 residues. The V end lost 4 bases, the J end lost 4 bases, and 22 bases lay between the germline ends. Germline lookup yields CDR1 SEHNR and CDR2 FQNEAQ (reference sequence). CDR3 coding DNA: TGTGCCAGCAGCTACGGAGCGGCTAGCCGCGTGGGAGAGACCCAGTACTTC. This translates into CASSYGAASRVGETQYF.

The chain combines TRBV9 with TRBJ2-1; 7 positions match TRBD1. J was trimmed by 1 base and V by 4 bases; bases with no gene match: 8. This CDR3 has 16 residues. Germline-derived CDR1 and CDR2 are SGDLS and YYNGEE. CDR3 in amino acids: CASSPPTGVSYNEQFF. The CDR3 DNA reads TGTGCCAGCAGCCCTCCAACAGGGGTATCCTACAATGAGCAGTTCTTC.

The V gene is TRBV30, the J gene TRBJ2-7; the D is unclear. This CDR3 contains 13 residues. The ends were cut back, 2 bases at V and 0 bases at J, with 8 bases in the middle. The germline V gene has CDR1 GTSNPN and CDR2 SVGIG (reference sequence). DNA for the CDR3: TGTGCCTGGAGTCACGGTGGCTCCTACGAGCAGTACTTC. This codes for CAWSHGGSYEQYF. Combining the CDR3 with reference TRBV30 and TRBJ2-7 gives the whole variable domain SQTIHQWPATLVQPVGSPLSLECTVEGTSNPNLYWYRQAAGRGLQLLFYSVGIGQISSEVPQNLSASRPQDRQFILSSKKLLLSDSGFYLCAWSHGGSYEQYFGPGTRLTVT.

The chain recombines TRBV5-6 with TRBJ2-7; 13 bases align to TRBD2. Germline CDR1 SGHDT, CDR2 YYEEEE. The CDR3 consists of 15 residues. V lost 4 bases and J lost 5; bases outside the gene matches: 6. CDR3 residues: CASSPTSGGGDEQYF. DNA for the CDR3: TGTGCCAGCAGCCCTACTAGCGGGGGGGGCGACGAGCAGTACTTC.

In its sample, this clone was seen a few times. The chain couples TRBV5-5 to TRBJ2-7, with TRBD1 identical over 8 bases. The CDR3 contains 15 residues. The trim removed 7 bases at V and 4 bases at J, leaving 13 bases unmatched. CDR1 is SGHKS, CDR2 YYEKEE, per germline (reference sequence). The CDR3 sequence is CASGERTGQSYEQYF. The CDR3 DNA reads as TGTGCCAGCGGAGAACGGACAGGGCAGTCATACGAGCAGTACTTC. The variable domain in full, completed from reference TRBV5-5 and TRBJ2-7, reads DAGVTQSPTHLIKTRGQQVTLRCSPISGHKSVSWYQQVLGQGPQFIFQYYEKEERGRGNFPDRFSARQFPNYSSELNVNALLLGDSALYLCASGERTGQSYEQYFGPGTRLTVT.

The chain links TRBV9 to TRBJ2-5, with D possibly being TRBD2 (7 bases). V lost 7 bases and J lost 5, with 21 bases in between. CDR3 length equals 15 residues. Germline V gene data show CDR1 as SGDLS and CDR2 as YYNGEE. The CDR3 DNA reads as TGTGCCAGCGGTAGGGGGGGCACCGGCAAGGAGACCCAGTACTTC. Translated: CASGRGGTGKETQYF.

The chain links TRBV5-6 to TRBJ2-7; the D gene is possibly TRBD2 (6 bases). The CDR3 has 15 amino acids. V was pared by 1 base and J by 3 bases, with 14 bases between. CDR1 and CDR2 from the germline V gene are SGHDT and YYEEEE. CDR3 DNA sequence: TGTGCCAGCAGCTTGAGCCGGGAGTCTTACTACGAGCAGTACTTC. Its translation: CASSLSRESYYEQYF.

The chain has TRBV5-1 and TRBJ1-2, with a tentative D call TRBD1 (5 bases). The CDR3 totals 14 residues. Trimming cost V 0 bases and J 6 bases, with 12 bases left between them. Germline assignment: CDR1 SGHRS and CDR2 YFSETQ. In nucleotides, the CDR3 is TGCGCCAGCAGCTTGGAGGGCAGGGTGGATGGCTACACCTTC. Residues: CASSLEGRVDGYTF.